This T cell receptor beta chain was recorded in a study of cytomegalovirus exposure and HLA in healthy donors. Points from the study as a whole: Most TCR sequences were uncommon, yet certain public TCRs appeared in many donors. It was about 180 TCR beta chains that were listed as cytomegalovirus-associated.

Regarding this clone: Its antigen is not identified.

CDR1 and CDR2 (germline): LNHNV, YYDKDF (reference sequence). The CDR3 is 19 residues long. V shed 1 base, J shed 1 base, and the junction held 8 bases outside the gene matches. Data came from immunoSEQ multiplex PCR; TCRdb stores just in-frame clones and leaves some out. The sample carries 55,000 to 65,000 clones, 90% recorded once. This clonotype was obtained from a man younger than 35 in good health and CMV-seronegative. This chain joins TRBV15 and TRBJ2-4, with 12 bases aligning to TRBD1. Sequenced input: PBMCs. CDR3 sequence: CATSRVRDRGRLAKNIQYF. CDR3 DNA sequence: TGTGCCACCAGCAGAGTCAGGGACAGGGGGCGATTGGCCAAAAACATTCAGTACTTC.